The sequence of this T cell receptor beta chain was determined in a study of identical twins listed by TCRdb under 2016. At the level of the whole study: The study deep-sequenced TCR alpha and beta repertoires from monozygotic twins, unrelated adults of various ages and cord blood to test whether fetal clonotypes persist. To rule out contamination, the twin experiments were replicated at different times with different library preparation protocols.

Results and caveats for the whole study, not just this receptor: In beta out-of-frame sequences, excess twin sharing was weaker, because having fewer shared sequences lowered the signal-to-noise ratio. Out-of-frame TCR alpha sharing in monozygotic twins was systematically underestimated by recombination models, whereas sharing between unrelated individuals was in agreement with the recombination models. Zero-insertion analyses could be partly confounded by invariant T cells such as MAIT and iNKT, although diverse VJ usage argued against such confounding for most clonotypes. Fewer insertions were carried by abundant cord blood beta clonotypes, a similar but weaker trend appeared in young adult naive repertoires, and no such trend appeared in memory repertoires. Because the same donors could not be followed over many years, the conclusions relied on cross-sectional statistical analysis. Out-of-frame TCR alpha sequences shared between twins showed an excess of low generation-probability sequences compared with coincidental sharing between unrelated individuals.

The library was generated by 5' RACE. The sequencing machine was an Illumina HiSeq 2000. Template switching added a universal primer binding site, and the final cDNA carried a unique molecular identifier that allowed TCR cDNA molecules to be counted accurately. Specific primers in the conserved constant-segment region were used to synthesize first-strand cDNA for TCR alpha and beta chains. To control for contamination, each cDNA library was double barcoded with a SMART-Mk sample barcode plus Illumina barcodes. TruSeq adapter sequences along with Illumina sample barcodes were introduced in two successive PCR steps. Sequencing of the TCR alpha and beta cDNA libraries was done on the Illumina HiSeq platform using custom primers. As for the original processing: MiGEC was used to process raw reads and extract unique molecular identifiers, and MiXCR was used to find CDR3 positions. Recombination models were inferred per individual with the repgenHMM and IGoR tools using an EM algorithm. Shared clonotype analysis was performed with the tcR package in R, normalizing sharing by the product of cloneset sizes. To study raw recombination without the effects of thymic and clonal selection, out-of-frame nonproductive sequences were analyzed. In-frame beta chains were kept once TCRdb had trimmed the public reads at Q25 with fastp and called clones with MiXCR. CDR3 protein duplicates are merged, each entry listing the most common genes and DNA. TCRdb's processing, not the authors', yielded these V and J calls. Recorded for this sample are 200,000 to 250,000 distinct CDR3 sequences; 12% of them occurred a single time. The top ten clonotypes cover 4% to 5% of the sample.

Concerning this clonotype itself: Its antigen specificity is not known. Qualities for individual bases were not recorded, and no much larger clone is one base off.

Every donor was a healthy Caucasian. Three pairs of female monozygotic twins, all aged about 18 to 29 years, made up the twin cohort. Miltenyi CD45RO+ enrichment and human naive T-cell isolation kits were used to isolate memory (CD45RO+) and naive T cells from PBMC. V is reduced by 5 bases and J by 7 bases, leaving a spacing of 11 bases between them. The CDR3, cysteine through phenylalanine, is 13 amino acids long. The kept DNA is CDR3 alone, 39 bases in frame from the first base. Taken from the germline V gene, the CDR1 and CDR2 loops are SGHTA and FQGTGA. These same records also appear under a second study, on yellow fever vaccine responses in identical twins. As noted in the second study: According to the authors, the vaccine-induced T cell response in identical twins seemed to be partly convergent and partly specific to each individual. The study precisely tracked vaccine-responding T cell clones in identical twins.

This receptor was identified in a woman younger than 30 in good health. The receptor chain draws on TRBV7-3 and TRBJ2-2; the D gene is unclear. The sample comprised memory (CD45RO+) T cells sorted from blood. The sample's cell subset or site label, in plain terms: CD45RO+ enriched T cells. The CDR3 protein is CASSRSRIGELFF. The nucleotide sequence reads TGTGCCAGCAGCCGAAGCCGTATCGGGGAGCTGTTTTTT.